These 12 T cell receptor beta chains came from one sample sequenced in a study of T-cell memory formation after mild COVID-19. TCRdb itself ran the 5' RACE reads through MiXCR, one entry per CDR3 protein. Here the sample spans around 300,000 distinct CDR3 sequences, 12% to 15% being singletons. The sequenced sample consisted of PBMCs or a T cell subset sorted from them (not recorded which). The source is a man between 18 and 35 years old who had mild COVID-19 (a few samples of this study predate the infection). Cell type and time point are not known.

This clonotype appeared a few times. The genes are TRBV4-1 and TRBJ1-2; no clear D. The CDR3 is made up of 16 amino acids. Germline CDR1 and CDR2: MGHRA and YSYEKL. Trimming removed 1 base from V and 3 bases from J, with 15 bases in between. The CDR3 here is CASSQVPRGRDYGYTF. The CDR3 coding sequence is TGCGCCAGCAGCCAAGTTCCCCGAGGACGGGACTATGGCTACACCTTC.

The chain joins TRBV4-1 to TRBJ2-5; 9 bases match TRBD1. There are 17 residues in the CDR3. CDR1 and CDR2 (germline): MGHRA, YSYEKL. Trimming cost V 0 bases and J 7 bases; bases outside gene matches: 12. The CDR3 DNA follows: TGCGCCAGCAGCCAAGACCCGGACAGGGGATTTTCCGGGACCCAGTACTTC. It translates to CASSQDPDRGFSGTQYF.

The chain links TRBV5-1 to TRBJ2-3, with 7 bases matching TRBD1. Germline CDR1 is SGHRS and CDR2 is YFSETQ. The CDR3 is 16 amino acids. The V segment lost 0 bases and the J segment 4 bases; nucleotides outside the gene matches: 8. CDR3 nucleotides: TGCGCCAGCAGCTTGGAAAACAGGGGCAGGGCAGATACGCAGTATTTT. The encoded protein is CASSLENRGRADTQYF.

This clonotype has just a few counts. CDR3 sequence reads: CASSRDSFSNTEAFF. The DNA for the CDR3 is TGCGCCAGCAGCCGGGACAGCTTCTCGAACACTGAAGCTTTCTTT. The V call is TRBV5-1, the J call TRBJ1-1; 7 bases align to TRBD1. Losses at the gene ends were 4 bases for V and 1 base for J; bases not matched to a gene: 7. Germline V lookup: CDR1 SGHRS, CDR2 YFSETQ. The CDR3 contains 15 residues.

This clonotype occurred a few times. The J gene is TRBJ2-3, the V gene TRBV7-2; D possibly matches TRBD1 or TRBD2 (7 bases each). The CDR3 totals 17 residues. From germline, CDR1 is SGHTA and CDR2 FQGNSA. V lost 0 bases and J 4 bases, leaving 17 bases between the germline ends. The CDR3 region has the DNA TGTGCCAGCAGCTTAGCGCGCGGACTAGGGGGCTCAGATACGCAGTATTTT. This encodes CASSLARGLGGSDTQYF.

The chain joins TRBV6-2 or TRBV6-3 to TRBJ2-7; D possibly corresponds to TRBD1 (6 bases). Germline V lookup: CDR1 MNHEY, CDR2 SVGEGT. CDR3 size: 13 residues. Trimming took off 6 bases at V and 3 bases at J, with 12 bases between the two ends. CDR3: CASRLGALYEQYV. The CDR3 bases are TGTGCCAGCAGATTGGGGGCCCTCTACGAGCAGTACGTC.

This clonotype was picked up many times. This chain connects TRBV18 to TRBJ2-7, with D possibly being TRBD1 or TRBD2 (5 bases each). V shed 3 bases and J shed 1 base, with 10 bases lying between them. The CDR3 runs to 14 residues. Per germline, CDR1 KGHSH and CDR2 LQKENI. CDR3 in DNA: TGTGCCAGCTCACCGGGGACCTTTTCCTACGAGCAGTACGTC. Protein: CASSPGTFSYEQYV.

This clonotype was picked up a small number of times. The gene calls are TRBV2 and TRBJ2-1; possibly TRBD2 for D (7 bases). The CDR3 covers 15 residues. Germline V gene sequence: CDR1 SNHLY, CDR2 FYNNEI. Trimming removed 6 bases at V and 3 bases at J, with 15 bases between. This CDR3 reads CASRTPGGDYNEQFF. For the CDR3, the DNA is TGTGCCAGCAGAACTCCGGGGGGCGACTACAATGAGCAGTTCTTC.

This chain connects TRBV20-1 to TRBJ2-2; D not certain. The germline V gene encodes CDR1 DFQATT and CDR2 SNEGSKA (reference sequence). V was trimmed by 5 bases and J by 3 bases, leaving 16 bases between them. The CDR3 sequence is 15 residues long. CDR3 sequence (DNA): TGCAGTGCTTTGCTGATAGGGCAGGACACCGGGGAGCTGTTTTTT. This translates into CSALLIGQDTGELFF.

This clonotype was seen a handful of times. This chain uses TRBV20-1 with TRBJ1-1, with D possibly being TRBD1 (6 bases). V gave up 3 bases and J gave up 1 base, with 12 bases separating them. The CDR3 length is 14 residues. The germline V gene has CDR1 DFQATT and CDR2 SNEGSKA (reference sequence). CDR3 amino acids: CSASHRESNTEAFF. CDR3 bases: TGCAGTGCTAGTCACAGGGAATCGAACACTGAAGCTTTCTTT.

This sequence joins TRBV2 and TRBJ2-7; no reliable D call. The V and J ends lost 8 bases and 0 bases respectively, with 11 bases between them. Germline V lookup: CDR1 SNHLY, CDR2 FYNNEI. This CDR3 has 13 amino acids. The CDR3 nucleotides read TGTGCCAGCCAATTCGAGGCCTCCTACGAGCAGTACTTC. Protein: CASQFEASYEQYF. Variable domain in full (rest from reference TRBV2 and TRBJ2-7): EPEVTQTPSHQVTQMGQEVILRCVPISNHLYFYWYRQILGQKVEFLVSFYNNEISEKSEIFDDQFSVERPDGSNFTLKIRSTKLEDSAMYFCASQFEASYEQYFGPGTRLTVT.

This chain uses TRBV5-1 with TRBJ2-2; unclear D gene. CDR3 length: 15 amino acids. Trimming took off 0 bases at V and 8 bases at J, with 14 bases between the two ends. Germline V gene data show CDR1 as SGHRS and CDR2 as YFSETQ. This chain's CDR3 is CASSLDSSFGGELFF. DNA of the CDR3: TGCGCCAGCAGCTTGGATTCTAGTTTCGGTGGGGAGCTGTTTTTT.